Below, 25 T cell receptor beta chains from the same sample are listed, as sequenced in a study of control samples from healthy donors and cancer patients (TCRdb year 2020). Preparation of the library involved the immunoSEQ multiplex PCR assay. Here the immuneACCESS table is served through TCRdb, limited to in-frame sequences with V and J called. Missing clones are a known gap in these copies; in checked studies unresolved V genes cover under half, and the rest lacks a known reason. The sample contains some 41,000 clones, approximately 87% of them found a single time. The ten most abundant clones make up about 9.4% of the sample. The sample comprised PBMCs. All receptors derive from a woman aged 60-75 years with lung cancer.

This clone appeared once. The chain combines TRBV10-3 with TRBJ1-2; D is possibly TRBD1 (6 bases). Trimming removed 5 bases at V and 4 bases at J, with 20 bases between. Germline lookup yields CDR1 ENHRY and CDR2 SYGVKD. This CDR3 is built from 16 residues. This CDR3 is CAISLEGGVSGYGYTF. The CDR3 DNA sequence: TGTGCCATCAGTTTGGAAGGGGGGGTCTCTGGCTATGGCTACACCTTC.

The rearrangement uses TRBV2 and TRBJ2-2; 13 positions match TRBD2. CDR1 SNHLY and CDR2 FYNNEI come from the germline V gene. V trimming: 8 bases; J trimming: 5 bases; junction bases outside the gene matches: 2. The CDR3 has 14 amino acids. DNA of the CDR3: TGTGCCAGCCAGGGACTAGCGGGAACCGGGGAGCTGTTTTTT. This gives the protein CASQGLAGTGELFF.

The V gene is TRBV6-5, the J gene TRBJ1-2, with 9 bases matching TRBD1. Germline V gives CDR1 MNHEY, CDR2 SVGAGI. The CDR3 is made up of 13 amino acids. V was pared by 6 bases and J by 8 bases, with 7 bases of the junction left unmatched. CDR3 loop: CASRPSDRGGYTF. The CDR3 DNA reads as TGTGCCAGCAGACCCAGCGACAGGGGGGGCTACACCTTC.

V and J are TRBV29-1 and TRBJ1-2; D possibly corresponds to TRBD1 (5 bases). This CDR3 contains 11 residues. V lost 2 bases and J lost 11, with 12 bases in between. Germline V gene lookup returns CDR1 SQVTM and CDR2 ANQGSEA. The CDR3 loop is CSVEYGASYTF. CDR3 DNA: TGCAGCGTTGAATATGGGGCGAGTTACACCTTC.

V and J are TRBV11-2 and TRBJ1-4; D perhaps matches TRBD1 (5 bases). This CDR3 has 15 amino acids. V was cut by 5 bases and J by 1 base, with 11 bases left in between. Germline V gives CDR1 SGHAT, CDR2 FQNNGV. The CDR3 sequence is CASSLRGVTNEKLFF. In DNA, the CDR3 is TGTGCCAGCAGCCTCCGGGGGGTAACTAATGAAAAACTGTTTTTT.

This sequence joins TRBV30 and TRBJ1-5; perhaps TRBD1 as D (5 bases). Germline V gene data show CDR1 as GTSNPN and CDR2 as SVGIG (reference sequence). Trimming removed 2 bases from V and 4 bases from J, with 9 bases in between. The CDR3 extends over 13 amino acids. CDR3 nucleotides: TGTGCCTGGAGTAGCGACAGTAATCAGCCCCAGCATTTT. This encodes CAWSSDSNQPQHF.

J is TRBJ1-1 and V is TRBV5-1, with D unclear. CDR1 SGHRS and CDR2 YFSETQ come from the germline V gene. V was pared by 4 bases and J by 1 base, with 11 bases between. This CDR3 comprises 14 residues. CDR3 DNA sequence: TGCGCCAGCAGCATACGCAGGCCGAACACTGAAGCTTTCTTT. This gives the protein CASSIRRPNTEAFF.

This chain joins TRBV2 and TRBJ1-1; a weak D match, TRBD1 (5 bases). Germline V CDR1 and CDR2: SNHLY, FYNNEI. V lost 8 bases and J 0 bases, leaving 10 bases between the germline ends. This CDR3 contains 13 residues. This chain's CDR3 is CASGDGMNTEAFF. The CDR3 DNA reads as TGTGCCAGCGGGGACGGCATGAACACTGAAGCTTTCTTT. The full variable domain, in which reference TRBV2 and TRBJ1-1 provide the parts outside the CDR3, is EPEVTQTPSHQVTQMGQEVILRCVPISNHLYFYWYRQILGQKVEFLVSFYNNEISEKSEIFDDQFSVERPDGSNFTLKIRSTKLEDSAMYFCASGDGMNTEAFFGQGTRLTVV.

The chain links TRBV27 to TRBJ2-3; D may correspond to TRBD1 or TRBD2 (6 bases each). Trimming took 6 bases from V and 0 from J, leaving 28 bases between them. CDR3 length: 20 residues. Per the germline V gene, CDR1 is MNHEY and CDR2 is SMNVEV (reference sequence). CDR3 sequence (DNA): TGTGCCAGCAGCTTAGACGTCCCGCCCACGACGGGGGCCAGCACAGATACGCAGTATTTT. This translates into CASSLDVPPTTGASTDTQYF.

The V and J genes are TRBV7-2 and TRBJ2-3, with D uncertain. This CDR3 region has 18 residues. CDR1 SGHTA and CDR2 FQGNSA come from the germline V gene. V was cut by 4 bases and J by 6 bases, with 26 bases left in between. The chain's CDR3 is CASSYCLVGCGWLDTQYF. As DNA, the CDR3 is TGTGCCAGCAGCTATTGTCTAGTGGGGTGTGGTTGGTTGGATACGCAGTATTTT.

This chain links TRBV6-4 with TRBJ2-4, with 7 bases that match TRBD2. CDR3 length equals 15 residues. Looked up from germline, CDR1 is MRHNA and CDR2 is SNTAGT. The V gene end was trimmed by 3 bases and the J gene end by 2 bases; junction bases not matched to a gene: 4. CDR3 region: CASSESGGTKNIQYF. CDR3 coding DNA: TGTGCCAGCAGTGAATCGGGAGGCACCAAAAACATTCAGTACTTC.

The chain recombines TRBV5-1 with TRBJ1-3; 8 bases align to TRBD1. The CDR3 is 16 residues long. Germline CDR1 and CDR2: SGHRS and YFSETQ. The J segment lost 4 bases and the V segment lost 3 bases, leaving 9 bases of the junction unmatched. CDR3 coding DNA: TGCGCCAGCAGCTCAGGAGGACAGGGTGGCGGAAACACCATATATTTT. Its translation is CASSSGGQGGGNTIYF.

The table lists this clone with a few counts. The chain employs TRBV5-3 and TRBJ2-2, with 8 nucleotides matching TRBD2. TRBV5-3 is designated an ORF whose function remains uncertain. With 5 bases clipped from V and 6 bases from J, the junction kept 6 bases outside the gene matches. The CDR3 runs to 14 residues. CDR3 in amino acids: CARRQREKSGELFF. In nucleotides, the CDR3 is TGTGCCAGAAGGCAGCGGGAGAAATCCGGGGAGCTGTTTTTT.

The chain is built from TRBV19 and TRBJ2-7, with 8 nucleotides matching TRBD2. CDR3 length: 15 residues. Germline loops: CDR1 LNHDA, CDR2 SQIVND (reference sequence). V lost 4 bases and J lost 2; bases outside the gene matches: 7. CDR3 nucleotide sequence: TGTGCCAGTAGTACCCTAGCGGGCCGCGCCTACGAGCAGTACTTC. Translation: CASSTLAGRAYEQYF.

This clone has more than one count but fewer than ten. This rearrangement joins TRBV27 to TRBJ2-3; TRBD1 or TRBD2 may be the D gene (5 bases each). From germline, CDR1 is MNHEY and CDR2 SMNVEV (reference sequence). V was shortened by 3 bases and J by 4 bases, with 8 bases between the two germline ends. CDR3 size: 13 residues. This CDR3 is CASSFMGADTQYF. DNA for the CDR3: TGTGCCAGCAGTTTTATGGGGGCAGATACGCAGTATTTT.

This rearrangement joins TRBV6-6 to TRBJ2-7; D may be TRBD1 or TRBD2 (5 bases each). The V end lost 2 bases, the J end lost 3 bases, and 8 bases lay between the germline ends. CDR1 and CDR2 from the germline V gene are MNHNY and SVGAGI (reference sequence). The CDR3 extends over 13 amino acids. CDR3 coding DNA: TGTGCCAGCAGTTACCGGGACCGCTACGAGCAGTACTTC. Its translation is CASSYRDRYEQYF.

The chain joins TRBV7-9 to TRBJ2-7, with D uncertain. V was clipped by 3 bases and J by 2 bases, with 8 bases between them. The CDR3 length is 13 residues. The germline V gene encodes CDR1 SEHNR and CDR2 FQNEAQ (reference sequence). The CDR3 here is CASSFLSAYEQYF. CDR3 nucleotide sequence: TGTGCCAGCAGCTTCCTCTCGGCCTACGAGCAGTACTTC.

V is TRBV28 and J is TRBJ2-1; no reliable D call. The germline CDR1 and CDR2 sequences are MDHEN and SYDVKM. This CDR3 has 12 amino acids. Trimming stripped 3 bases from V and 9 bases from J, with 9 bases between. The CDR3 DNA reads TGTGCCAGCAGTTTTGATTCGGGTGAGCAGTTCTTC. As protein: CASSFDSGEQFF.

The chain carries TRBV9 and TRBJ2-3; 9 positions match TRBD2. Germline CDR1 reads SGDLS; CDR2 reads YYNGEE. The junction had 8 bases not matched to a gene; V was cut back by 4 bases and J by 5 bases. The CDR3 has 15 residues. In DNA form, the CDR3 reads TGTGCCAGCAGCCCGCGGATAGCGGGAGTAGATACGCAGTATTTT. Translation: CASSPRIAGVDTQYF.

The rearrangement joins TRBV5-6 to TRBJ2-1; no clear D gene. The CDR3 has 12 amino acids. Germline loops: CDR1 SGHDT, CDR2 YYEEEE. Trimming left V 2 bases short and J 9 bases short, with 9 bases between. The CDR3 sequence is CASSFVGTEQFF. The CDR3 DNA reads TGTGCCAGCAGCTTCGTTGGTACTGAGCAGTTCTTC. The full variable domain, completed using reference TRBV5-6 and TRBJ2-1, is DAGVTQSPTHLIKTRGQQVTLRCSPKSGHDTVSWYQQALGQGPQFIFQYYEEEERQRGNFPDRFSGHQFPNYSSELNVNALLLGDSALYLCASSFVGTEQFFGPGTRLTVL.

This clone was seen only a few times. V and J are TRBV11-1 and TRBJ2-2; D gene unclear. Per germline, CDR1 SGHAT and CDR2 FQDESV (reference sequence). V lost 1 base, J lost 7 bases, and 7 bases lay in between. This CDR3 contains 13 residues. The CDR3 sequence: CASSLDPRGELFF. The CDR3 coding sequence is TGTGCCAGCAGCTTAGATCCGCGCGGGGAGCTGTTTTTT. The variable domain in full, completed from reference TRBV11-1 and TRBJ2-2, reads EAEVAQSPRYKITEKSQAVAFWCDPISGHATLYWYRQILGQGPELLVQFQDESVVDDSQLPKDRFSAERLKGVDSTLKIQPAELGDSAMYLCASSLDPRGELFFGEGSRLTVL.

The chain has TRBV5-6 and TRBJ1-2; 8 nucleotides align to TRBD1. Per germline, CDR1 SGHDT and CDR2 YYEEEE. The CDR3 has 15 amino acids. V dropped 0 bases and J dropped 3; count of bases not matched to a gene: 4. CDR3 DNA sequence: TGTGCCAGCAGCTTGGCCGGGACAGGACACTATGGCTACACCTTC. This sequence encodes CASSLAGTGHYGYTF.

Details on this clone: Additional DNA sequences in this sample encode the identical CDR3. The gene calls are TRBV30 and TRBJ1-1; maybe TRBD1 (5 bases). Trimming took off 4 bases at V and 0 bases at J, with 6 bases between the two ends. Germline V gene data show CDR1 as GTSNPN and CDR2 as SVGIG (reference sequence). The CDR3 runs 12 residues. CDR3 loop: CAWTGMNTEAFF. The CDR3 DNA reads TGTGCCTGGACAGGGATGAACACTGAAGCTTTCTTT.

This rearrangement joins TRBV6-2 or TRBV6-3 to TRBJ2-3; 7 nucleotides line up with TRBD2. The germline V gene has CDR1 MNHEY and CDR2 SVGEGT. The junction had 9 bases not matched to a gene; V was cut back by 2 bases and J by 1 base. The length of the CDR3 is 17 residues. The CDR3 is CASSYPKAGLGTDTQYF. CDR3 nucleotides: TGTGCCAGCAGTTACCCTAAAGCGGGGTTGGGCACAGATACGCAGTATTTT.

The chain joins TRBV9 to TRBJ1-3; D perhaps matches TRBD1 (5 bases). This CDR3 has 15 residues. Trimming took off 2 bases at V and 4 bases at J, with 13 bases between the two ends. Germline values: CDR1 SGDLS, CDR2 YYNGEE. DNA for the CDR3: TGTGCCAGCAGCGTGGAAGAGGGGCCAGGAAACACCATATATTTT. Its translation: CASSVEEGPGNTIYF.